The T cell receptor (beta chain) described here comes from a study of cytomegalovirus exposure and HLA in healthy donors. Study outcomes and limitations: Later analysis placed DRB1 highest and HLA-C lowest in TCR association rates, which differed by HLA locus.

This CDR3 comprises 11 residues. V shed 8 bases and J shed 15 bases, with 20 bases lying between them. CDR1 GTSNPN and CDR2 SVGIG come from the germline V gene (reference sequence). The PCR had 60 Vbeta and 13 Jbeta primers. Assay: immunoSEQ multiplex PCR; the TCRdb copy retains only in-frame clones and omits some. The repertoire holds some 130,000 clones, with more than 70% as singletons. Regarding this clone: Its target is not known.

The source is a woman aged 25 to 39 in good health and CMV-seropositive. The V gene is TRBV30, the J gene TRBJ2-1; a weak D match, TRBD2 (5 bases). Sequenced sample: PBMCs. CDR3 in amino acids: CARPVAGGVFF. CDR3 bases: TGTGCCCGCCCCGTTGCTGGAGGTGTGTTCTTC. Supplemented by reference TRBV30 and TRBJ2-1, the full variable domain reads SQTIHQWPATLVQPVGSPLSLECTVEGTSNPNLYWYRQAAGRGLQLLFYSVGIGQISSEVPQNLSASRPQDRQFILSSKKLLLSDSGFYLCARPVAGGVFFGPGTRLTVL.